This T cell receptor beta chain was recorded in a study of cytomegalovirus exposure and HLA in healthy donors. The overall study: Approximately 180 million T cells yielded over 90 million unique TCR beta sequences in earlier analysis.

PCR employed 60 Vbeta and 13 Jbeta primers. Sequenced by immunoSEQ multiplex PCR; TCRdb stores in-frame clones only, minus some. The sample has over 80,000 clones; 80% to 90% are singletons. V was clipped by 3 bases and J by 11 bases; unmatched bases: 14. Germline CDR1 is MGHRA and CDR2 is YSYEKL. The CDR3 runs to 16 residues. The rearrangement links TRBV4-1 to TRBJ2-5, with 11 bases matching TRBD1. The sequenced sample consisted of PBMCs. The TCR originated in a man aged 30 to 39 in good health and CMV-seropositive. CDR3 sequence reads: CASSHVYRDRGKEQYF. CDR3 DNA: TGCGCCAGCAGCCACGTATACCGGGACAGGGGGAAAGAGCAGTACTTC.